The clone carrying this T cell receptor beta chain was counted at least ten times. The antigen remains unidentified. Library preparation for TCR beta used quantitative 5'-RACE with molecular barcodes. MiXCR was run by TCRdb on the 5' RACE reads, yielding one entry per CDR3 protein. The data hold some 130,000 distinct CDR3 sequences, with 11% observed a single time. The sample originates from a study of CD8 T cells in ankylosing spondylitis. Findings and limits, study-wide: Earlier studies detected some motif variants in reactive arthritis synovial fluid and blood. Researchers reportedly found disease-linked clones significantly enriched in matched ankylosing spondylitis synovial fluid. The authors found the disease-linked clones to be CD8+ and relatively rare in peripheral blood.

CDR1 is SGHRS, CDR2 YFSETQ, per germline. There are 19 residues in the CDR3. The junction had 13 bases not matched to a gene; V was cut back by 2 bases and J by 4 bases. The sequencing input was blood, either unsorted or a sorted T cell fraction (not recorded which). The clonotype originates from a female donor with ankylosing spondylitis or in good health (not recorded which). The chain employs TRBV5-1 and TRBJ2-3; 13 nucleotides match TRBD2. CDR3: CASSFETSGGTSSADTQYF. The DNA of the CDR3 is TGCGCCAGCAGCTTCGAGACTAGCGGGGGGACTTCTTCCGCAGATACGCAGTATTTT. Using reference TRBV5-1 and TRBJ2-3 for the parts outside the CDR3, the full variable domain is KAGVTQTPRYLIKTRGQQVTLSCSPISGHRSVSWYQQTPGQGLQFLFEYFSETQRNKGNFPGRFSGRQFSNSRSEMNVSTLELGDSALYLCASSFETSGGTSSADTQYFGPGTRLTVL.